Shown below are 21 T cell receptor beta chains from a single sample sequenced in a study of CD8 T cells in ankylosing spondylitis. TCRdb recomputed calls from the 5' RACE reads with MiXCR, one row per CDR3 protein. The table lists about 260,000 distinct CDR3 sequences, around 19% of them singletons. Sequenced: blood, either unsorted or a sorted T cell fraction (not recorded which). The receptor source for this set is a male donor with ankylosing spondylitis or in good health (not recorded which).

This clonotype was detected a few times. V and J are TRBV20-1 and TRBJ2-3, with D possibly being TRBD2 (6 bases). V lost 3 bases, J lost 2 bases, and 12 bases lay in between. The CDR3 extends over 14 amino acids. Germline CDR1 reads DFQATT; CDR2 reads SNEGSKA (reference sequence). As DNA, the CDR3 is TGCAGTGCTAGGGGGGGTTCTTCCACAGATACGCAGTATTTT. Encoded protein: CSARGGSSTDTQYF.

This clonotype was observed a few times. V is TRBV20-1 and J is TRBJ2-4, with D uncertain. Germline CDR1 reads DFQATT; CDR2 reads SNEGSKA (reference sequence). Trimming shortened V by 3 bases and J by 0 bases, and 21 bases separated the two germline ends. The CDR3 totals 18 residues. CDR3 protein: CSASLRTVSPLAKNIQYF. In nucleotides, the CDR3 is TGCAGTGCTAGCCTCCGGACCGTTAGCCCCCTAGCCAAAAACATTCAGTACTTC.

This clonotype was recorded a few times. The gene calls are TRBV5-1 and TRBJ2-2; weak D call: TRBD1 (6 bases). This CDR3 is 15 amino acids long. The germline V gene has CDR1 SGHRS and CDR2 YFSETQ. Deletions cut 4 bases from V and 5 bases from J, with 15 bases between. CDR3: CASSLRQAETGELFF. The CDR3 bases are TGCGCCAGCAGCCTGCGACAGGCTGAAACCGGGGAGCTGTTTTTT. Combining the CDR3 with reference TRBV5-1 and TRBJ2-2 gives the whole variable domain KAGVTQTPRYLIKTRGQQVTLSCSPISGHRSVSWYQQTPGQGLQFLFEYFSETQRNKGNFPGRFSGRQFSNSRSEMNVSTLELGDSALYLCASSLRQAETGELFFGEGSRLTVL.

This clonotype was observed at least ten times. The chain is built from TRBV5-1 and TRBJ2-1; D is unclear. The CDR3 is made up of 16 amino acids. Trimming removed 3 bases at V and 2 bases at J, with 15 bases between. Germline V gene sequence: CDR1 SGHRS, CDR2 YFSETQ. In DNA, the CDR3 is TGCGCCAGCAGCTCCCTCCTAGGGTCCGCCTACAATGAGCAGTTCTTC. This encodes CASSSLLGSAYNEQFF.

The sample holds many counts of this clonotype. J is TRBJ1-3 and V is TRBV9; D remains unclear. CDR1 SGDLS and CDR2 YYNGEE come from the germline V gene. V lost 0 bases, J lost 0 bases, and 7 bases lay in between. The CDR3 totals 15 residues. Here the CDR3 reads CASSVDPYSGNTIYF. In nucleotides, the CDR3 is TGTGCCAGCAGCGTAGATCCGTACTCTGGAAACACCATATATTTT.

V usage is TRBV5-1 and J usage is TRBJ2-2; unclear D gene. The CDR3 runs to 15 residues. The V gene lost 0 bases and the J gene lost 3 bases, with 9 bases spanning the gap. The germline CDR1 and CDR2 sequences are SGHRS and YFSETQ. Here the CDR3 DNA reads TGCGCCAGCAGCTTGGACGATTACTACACCGGGGAGCTGTTTTTT. Translation gives CASSLDDYYTGELFF.

CDR3 DNA sequence: TGTGCCAGCAGTTTACCCCTAGCGGGGTTAGACAATGAGCAGTTCTTC. Its translation: CASSLPLAGLDNEQFF. This chain connects TRBV12-3 or TRBV12-4 to TRBJ2-1; TRBD2 aligns across 9 bases. The CDR3 is 16 residues long. With 2 bases clipped from V and 5 bases from J, the junction kept 7 bases outside the gene matches.

This clonotype came up many times. The V and J genes are TRBV10-3 and TRBJ2-2; TRBD1 matches 9 bases. The length of the CDR3 is 16 residues. V lost 5 bases, J lost 7 bases, and 11 bases stayed unmatched. Per the germline V gene, CDR1 is ENHRY and CDR2 is SYGVKD. The CDR3 spells CAISIRDRDFGGELFF. The CDR3 nucleotides are TGTGCCATCAGTATCCGGGACAGGGATTTTGGCGGGGAGCTGTTTTTT.

This clonotype has only a few counts. The CDR3 DNA sequence: TGCAGTGCTAGTGGGGCGGCCGGGAGGTACAATGAGCAGTTCTTC. Amino acid sequence: CSASGAAGRYNEQFF. The rearrangement joins TRBV20-1 to TRBJ2-1; 7 bases map to TRBD2. The germline V gene has CDR1 DFQATT and CDR2 SNEGSKA (reference sequence). The CDR3 consists of 15 residues. Trimming cost V 3 bases and J 4 bases; bases outside gene matches: 9.

The V gene is TRBV7-3, the J gene TRBJ2-2, with TRBD2 as a possible D gene (6 bases). V dropped 1 base and J dropped 5 bases, with 11 bases sitting between them. The germline V gene has CDR1 SGHTA and CDR2 FQGTGA. The CDR3 is made up of 15 amino acids. The CDR3 DNA sequence: TGTGCCAGCAGCTTAAACGGGGGACGGACCGGGGAGCTGTTTTTT. It codes for CASSLNGGRTGELFF.

This clonotype was seen a handful of times. The V call is TRBV20-1, the J call TRBJ2-7, with 9 bases fitting TRBD1. This CDR3 region has 14 residues. Germline trimming cut 5 bases from V and 5 bases from J; bases unmatched to any gene: 10. Looked up from germline, CDR1 is DFQATT and CDR2 is SNEGSKA (reference sequence). CDR3 in amino acids: CSASTLQGADEQYV. CDR3 in DNA: TGCAGTGCTTCTACCCTACAGGGGGCGGACGAGCAGTACGTC.

This clonotype was picked up a small number of times. The gene calls are TRBV20-1 and TRBJ2-3; weak D call: TRBD2 (5 bases). The V and J ends lost 3 bases and 1 base respectively, with 8 bases between them. Germline V gene data show CDR1 as DFQATT and CDR2 as SNEGSKA (reference sequence). The CDR3 extends over 13 amino acids. In nucleotides, the CDR3 is TGCAGTGCTAGGGCCGGGGGCACAGATACGCAGTATTTT. It yields the protein CSARAGGTDTQYF.

The CDR3 DNA is TGTGCCAGCAGCTTAAGAGGAGGCAGGGCCAAACCGAACACCGGGGAGCTGTTTTTT. This translates into CASSLRGGRAKPNTGELFF. The gene calls are TRBV11-2 and TRBJ2-2; D possibly uses TRBD1 or TRBD2 (5 bases each). Germline V gives CDR1 SGHAT, CDR2 FQNNGV. The V gene lost 2 bases and the J gene lost 0 bases, with 19 bases spanning the gap. This CDR3 contains 19 residues.

This clonotype has a handful of counts. The chain carries TRBV2 and TRBJ2-5, with 7 nucleotides matching TRBD2. CDR1 and CDR2 (germline): SNHLY, FYNNEI. The length of the CDR3 is 13 residues. With 1 base clipped from V and 7 bases from J, the junction kept 3 bases outside the gene matches. CDR3 sequence (DNA): TGTGCCAGCAGTGAAGAGGCTAGCGGGACCCAGTACTTC. Its translation is CASSEEASGTQYF.

This chain connects TRBV11-2 to TRBJ2-4, with D possibly being TRBD2 (5 bases). Per the germline V gene, CDR1 is SGHAT and CDR2 is FQNNGV. V lost 5 bases and J lost 0, with 11 bases in between. The CDR3 extends over 15 amino acids. CDR3 amino acids: CASSPRGVAKNIQYF. Here the CDR3 DNA reads TGTGCCAGCAGCCCACGGGGTGTAGCCAAAAACATTCAGTACTTC.

This rearrangement joins TRBV5-5 to TRBJ1-2, with D maybe TRBD1 (5 bases). The CDR3 runs to 14 residues. Germline V gene lookup returns CDR1 SGHKS and CDR2 YYEKEE (reference sequence). Trimming removed 4 bases from V and 8 bases from J, with 18 bases in between. CDR3 protein: CASSSGGRAFGYTF. The CDR3 bases are TGTGCCAGCAGCAGTGGTGGCAGGGCTTTCGGCTACACCTTC.

J is TRBJ2-7 and V is TRBV18; possibly TRBD1 for D (6 bases). This CDR3 has 13 amino acids. Germline CDR1 KGHSH, CDR2 LQKENI. Trimming shortened V by 3 bases and J by 2 bases, and 8 bases separated the two germline ends. In DNA, the CDR3 is TGTGCCAGCTCACCCGGACAGCCCTACGAGCAGTACGTC. The encoded protein is CASSPGQPYEQYV.

This clonotype was counted a single time. V and J are TRBV4-1 and TRBJ2-5, with 11 nucleotides matching TRBD2. Germline V gene lookup returns CDR1 MGHRA and CDR2 YSYEKL. The CDR3 is 16 amino acids. Germline trimming cut 0 bases from V and 5 bases from J; bases unmatched to any gene: 5. CDR3 nucleotides: TGCGCCAGCAGCCAAGAGTTAGCGGGAGGGTTGGAGACCCAGTACTTC. Its protein product is CASSQELAGGLETQYF.

This clonotype was detected a few times. This chain uses TRBV6-1 with TRBJ1-1; the D is unclear. CDR3 length equals 14 residues. Germline lookup yields CDR1 MNHNS and CDR2 SASEGT. V lost 7 bases and J lost 6, with 18 bases in between. CDR3 sequence reads: CASIFNSNGPEAFF. Here the CDR3 DNA reads TGTGCCAGCATCTTTAATAGTAACGGACCTGAAGCTTTCTTT.

This clonotype was found many times. The V and J genes are TRBV29-1 and TRBJ1-2; the match to TRBD1 covers 10 bases. J gave up 8 bases and V 5 bases, and 5 bases lay outside the gene matches. This CDR3 comprises 12 residues. CDR1 SQVTM and CDR2 ANQGSEA come from the germline V gene. CDR3 nucleotide sequence: TGCAGCGTTTCCGGGACAGGGGCCGGCTACACCTTC. This translates into CSVSGTGAGYTF.

This chain links TRBV2 with TRBJ2-3; D gene ambiguous. V shed 6 bases and J shed 3 bases, with 7 bases lying between them. CDR3 length: 12 residues. Germline-derived CDR1 and CDR2 are SNHLY and FYNNEI. As DNA, the CDR3 is TGTGCCAGCAGGGAGACTACAGATACGCAGTATTTT. The encoded protein is CASRETTDTQYF.